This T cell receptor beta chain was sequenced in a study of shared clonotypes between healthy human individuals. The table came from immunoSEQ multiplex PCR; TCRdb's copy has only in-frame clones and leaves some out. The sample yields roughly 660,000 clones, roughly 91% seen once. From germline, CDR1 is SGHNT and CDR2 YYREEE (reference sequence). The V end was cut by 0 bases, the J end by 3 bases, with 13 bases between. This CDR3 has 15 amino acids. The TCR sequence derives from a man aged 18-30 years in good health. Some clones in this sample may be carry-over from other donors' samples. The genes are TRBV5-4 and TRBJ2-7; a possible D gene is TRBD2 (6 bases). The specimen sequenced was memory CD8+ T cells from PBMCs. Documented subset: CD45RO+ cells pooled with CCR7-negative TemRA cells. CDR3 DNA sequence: TGTGCCAGCAGCTTGGGTAGCGGCGGGATCTACGAGCAGTACTTC. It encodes CASSLGSGGIYEQYF.